Reported below is one T cell receptor (beta chain). What it binds is unknown. Sequencing was performed with immunoSEQ multiplex PCR; in TCRdb, only in-frame clones are kept and a portion is missing. This table has fewer than 40,000 clones, around nine tenths appearing once. Between the trimmed V and J ends, which lost 0 bases and 9 bases, there was a span of 6 bases. The length of the CDR3 is 12 residues. Germline V gene data show CDR1 as MGHRA and CDR2 as YSYEKL. This entry belongs to a study of regulatory dendritic cells for organ transplantation. Memory T cells were CD45RO+, naive were CD45RA+, sorted by FACS. Study-wide findings and caveats: Naive CD4+ and CD8+ repertoires were highly diverse; memory CD8+ was most oligoclonal. Memory CD8+ clonal expansion seemed more limited with regulatory than mature dendritic cells. Among resting subsets, memory CD8+ cells contained the most alloreactive clonotypes.

V gene TRBV4-1 combines with J gene TRBJ2-1; D not certain. The sequence was collected from a human donor in good health. Specimen: naive CD8+ T cells from blood. Indicated subset: CD45RA+ naive T cells. CDR3 sequence: CASSQEISEQFF. CDR3 bases: TGCGCCAGCAGCCAAGAGATATCTGAGCAGTTCTTC.